This TCR beta chain derives from a study of beta chain features in type 1 diabetes. V was pared by 4 bases and J by 6 bases, with 13 bases between. The CDR3 length is 12 residues. Per germline, CDR1 SQVTM and CDR2 ANQGSEA. General study findings and limits: In cDNA sequencing, cells with high TCR expression could be over-represented. Patients showed naive, central memory and Treg TCRB repertoires that appeared more similar than those of healthy donors. It was not settled here whether HLA type affects TCRB rearrangement.

Every isolated RNA sample was fully reverse transcribed, so sequencing captured expressed TCRB transcripts. Generated by immunoSEQ multiplex PCR, the TCRdb table keeps only in-frame clones and is missing some. The table lists about 330,000 clones, around 10% of them singletons. Note on this clone: Its antigen is as yet unknown.

Sorting produced populations that all topped 95% purity. Sequenced: naive CD4+ T cells from blood. This TCR derives from a woman aged 25 to 39 in good health. The rearrangement joins TRBV29-1 to TRBJ2-7; weak D call: TRBD1 (5 bases). The CDR3 here is CSVVGQVAEQYF. CDR3 coding DNA: TGCAGCGTTGTGGGGCAGGTGGCCGAGCAGTACTTC.